This T cell receptor beta chain was sequenced for a study of blood T cells in healthy people across ages. General study findings and limits: TCR beta diversity, measured per million T cells, fell in a roughly linear way with age.

As regards this clonotype: Its antigen is as yet unknown.

The V end lost 4 bases, the J end lost 8 bases, and 20 bases lay between the germline ends. This CDR3 has 15 amino acids. Per the germline V gene, CDR1 is DFQATT and CDR2 is SNEGSKA (reference sequence). Together with a sample-barcoded 5' primer, a J-beta primer mix was included in a second PCR lasting roughly 6 to 12 cycles. TCRdb redid the calling of the 5' RACE reads with MiXCR, one entry per CDR3 protein. The sample holds about 800,000 distinct CDR3 sequences, around a quarter seen once. This sample also belongs to another study, concerning T cells of mothers and their children.

The TCR originated in a boy aged 5-17 years in good health. V usage is TRBV20-1 and J usage is TRBJ1-4, with D possibly matching TRBD1 (5 bases). Specimen: blood. The CDR3 here is CSAIIVRRNREKLFF. The CDR3 nucleotides are TGCAGTGCTATAATTGTCCGGCGTAACAGGGAAAAACTGTTTTTT.